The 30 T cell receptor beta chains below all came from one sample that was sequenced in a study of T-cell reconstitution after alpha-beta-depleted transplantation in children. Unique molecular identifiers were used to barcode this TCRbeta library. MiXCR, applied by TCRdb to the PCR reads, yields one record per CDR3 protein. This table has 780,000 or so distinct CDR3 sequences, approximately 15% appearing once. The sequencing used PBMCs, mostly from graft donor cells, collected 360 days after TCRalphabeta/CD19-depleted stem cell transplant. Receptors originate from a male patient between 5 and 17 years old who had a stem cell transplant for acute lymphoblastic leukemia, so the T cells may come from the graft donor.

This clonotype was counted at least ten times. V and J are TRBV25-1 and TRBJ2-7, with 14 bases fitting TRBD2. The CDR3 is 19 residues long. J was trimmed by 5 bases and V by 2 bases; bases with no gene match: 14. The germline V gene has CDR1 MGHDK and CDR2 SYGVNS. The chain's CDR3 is CASSEPRDRWGLAGDEQYF. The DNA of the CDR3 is TGTGCCAGCAGTGAACCCCGGGACAGATGGGGACTAGCGGGAGACGAGCAGTACTTC.

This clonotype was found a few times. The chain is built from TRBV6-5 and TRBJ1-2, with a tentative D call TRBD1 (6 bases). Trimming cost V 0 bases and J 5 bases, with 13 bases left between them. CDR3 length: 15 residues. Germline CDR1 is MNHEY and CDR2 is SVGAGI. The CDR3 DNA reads TGTGCCAGCAGTTACTCTGGCGGGGGGCGATATGGCTACACCTTC. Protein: CASSYSGGGRYGYTF.

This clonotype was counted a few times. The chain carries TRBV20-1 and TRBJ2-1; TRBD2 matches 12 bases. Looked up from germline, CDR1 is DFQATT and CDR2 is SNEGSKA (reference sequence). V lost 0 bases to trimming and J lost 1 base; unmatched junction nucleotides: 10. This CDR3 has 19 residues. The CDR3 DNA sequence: TGCAGTGCTAGAGATACGACTAGCGGGAGTAATAGGTCCTACAATGAGCAGTTCTTC. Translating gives CSARDTTSGSNRSYNEQFF.

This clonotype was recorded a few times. The CDR3 nucleotides are TGTGCCAGCAGCTCCCTAGCGGAGTACCCCTCCTACAATGAGCAGTTCTTC. This codes for CASSSLAEYPSYNEQFF. This rearrangement joins TRBV5-6 to TRBJ2-1; TRBD2 matches 7 bases. V was pared by 3 bases and J by 0 bases, with 9 bases of the junction left unmatched. This CDR3 has 17 amino acids. Germline CDR1 SGHDT, CDR2 YYEEEE.

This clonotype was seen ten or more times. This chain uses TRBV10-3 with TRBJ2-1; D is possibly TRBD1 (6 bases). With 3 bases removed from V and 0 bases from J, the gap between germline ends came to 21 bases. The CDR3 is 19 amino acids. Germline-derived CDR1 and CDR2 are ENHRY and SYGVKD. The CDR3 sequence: CAISDPGQVALVSYNEQFF. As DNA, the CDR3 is TGTGCCATCAGTGATCCGGGACAAGTAGCTCTCGTCTCCTACAATGAGCAGTTCTTC.

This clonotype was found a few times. CDR3 in amino acids: CATSRDQGSETQYF. CDR3 bases: TGTGCCACCAGCAGAGATCAGGGGAGCGAGACCCAGTACTTC. The rearrangement links TRBV15 to TRBJ2-5; D perhaps matches TRBD1 (6 bases). V shed 0 bases and J shed 5 bases, with 10 bases lying between them. The CDR3 has 14 amino acids. Per the germline V gene, CDR1 is LNHNV and CDR2 is YYDKDF (reference sequence).

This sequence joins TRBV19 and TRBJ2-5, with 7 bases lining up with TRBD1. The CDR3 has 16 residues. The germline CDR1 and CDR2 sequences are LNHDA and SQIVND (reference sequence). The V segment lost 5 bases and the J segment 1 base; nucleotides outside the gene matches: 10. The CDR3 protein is CASSANSQGPQETQYF. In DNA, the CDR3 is TGTGCCAGTAGTGCCAACTCACAGGGGCCCCAAGAGACCCAGTACTTC.

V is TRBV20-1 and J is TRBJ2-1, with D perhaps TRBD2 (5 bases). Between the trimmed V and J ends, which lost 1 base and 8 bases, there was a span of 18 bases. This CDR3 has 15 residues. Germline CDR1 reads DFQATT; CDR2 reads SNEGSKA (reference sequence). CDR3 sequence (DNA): TGCAGTGCTAGAGTCCCAACTAGAAGGGTCGATGAGCAGTTCTTC. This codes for CSARVPTRRVDEQFF.

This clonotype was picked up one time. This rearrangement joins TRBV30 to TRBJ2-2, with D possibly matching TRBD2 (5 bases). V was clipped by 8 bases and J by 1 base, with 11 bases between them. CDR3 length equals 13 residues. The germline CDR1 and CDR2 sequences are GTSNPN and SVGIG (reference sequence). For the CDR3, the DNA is TGTGCCCGGAAGGGAGAGAACACCGGGGAGCTGTTTTTT. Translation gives CARKGENTGELFF. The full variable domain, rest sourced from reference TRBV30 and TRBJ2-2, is SQTIHQWPATLVQPVGSPLSLECTVEGTSNPNLYWYRQAAGRGLQLLFYSVGIGQISSEVPQNLSASRPQDRQFILSSKKLLLSDSGFYLCARKGENTGELFFGEGSRLTVL.

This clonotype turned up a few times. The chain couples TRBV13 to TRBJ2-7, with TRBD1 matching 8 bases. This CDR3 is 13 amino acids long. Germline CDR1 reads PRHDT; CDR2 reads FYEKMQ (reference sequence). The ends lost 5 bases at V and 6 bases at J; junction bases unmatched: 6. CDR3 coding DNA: TGTGCCAGCAGCACGGACAGGGAGAGCGAGCAGTACTTC. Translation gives CASSTDRESEQYF. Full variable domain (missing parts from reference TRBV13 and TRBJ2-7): AAGVIQSPRHLIKEKRETATLKCYPIPRHDTVYWYQQGPGQDPQFLISFYEKMQSDKGSIPDRFSAQQFSDYHSELNMSSLELGDSALYFCASSTDRESEQYFGPGTRLTVT.

The CDR3 bases are TGTGCCAGCAGCCTGACCCCGGGCAAGTCAAGGTGGACCCAGTACTTC. Translation: CASSLTPGKSRWTQYF. The chain joins TRBV11-2 to TRBJ2-5; D is unresolved. Germline V CDR1 and CDR2: SGHAT, FQNNGV. The CDR3 contains 16 residues. Trimming stripped 5 bases from V and 7 bases from J, with 23 bases between.

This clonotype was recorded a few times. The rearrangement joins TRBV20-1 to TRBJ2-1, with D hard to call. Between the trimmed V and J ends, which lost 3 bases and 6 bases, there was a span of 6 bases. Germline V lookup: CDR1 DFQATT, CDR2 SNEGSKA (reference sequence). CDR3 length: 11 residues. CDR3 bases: TGCAGTGCTAGGTCTAGCAATGAGCAGTTCTTC. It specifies CSARSSNEQFF.

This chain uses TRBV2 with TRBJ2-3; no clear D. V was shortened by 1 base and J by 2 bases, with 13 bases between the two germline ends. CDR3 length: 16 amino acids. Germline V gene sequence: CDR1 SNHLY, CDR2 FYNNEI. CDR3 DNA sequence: TGTGCCAGCAGTGAAGTTGAGAAACTGAACACAGATACGCAGTATTTT. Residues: CASSEVEKLNTDTQYF. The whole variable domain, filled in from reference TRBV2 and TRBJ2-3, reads EPEVTQTPSHQVTQMGQEVILRCVPISNHLYFYWYRQILGQKVEFLVSFYNNEISEKSEIFDDQFSVERPDGSNFTLKIRSTKLEDSAMYFCASSEVEKLNTDTQYFGPGTRLTVL.

This chain's CDR3 is CASILPTPKPVGQGSETQYF. The CDR3 DNA reads TGTGCCAGCATCCTTCCCACTCCCAAGCCCGTCGGACAGGGGTCAGAGACCCAGTACTTC. The V gene is TRBV13, the J gene TRBJ2-5; 9 bases line up with TRBD1. CDR1 PRHDT and CDR2 FYEKMQ come from the germline V gene (reference sequence). After removal of 7 bases from V and 4 bases from J, the junction contained 25 bases not matched to a gene. The CDR3 sequence is 20 residues long.

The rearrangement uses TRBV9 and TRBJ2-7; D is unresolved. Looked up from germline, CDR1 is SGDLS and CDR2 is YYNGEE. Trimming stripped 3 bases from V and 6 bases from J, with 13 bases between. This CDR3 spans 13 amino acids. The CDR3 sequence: CASSGEGWGEQYF. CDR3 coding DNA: TGTGCCAGCAGCGGCGAAGGATGGGGCGAGCAGTACTTC.

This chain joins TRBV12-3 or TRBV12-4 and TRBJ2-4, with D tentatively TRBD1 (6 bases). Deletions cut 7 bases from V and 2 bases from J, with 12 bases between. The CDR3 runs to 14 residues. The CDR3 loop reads CASTQTGPKNIQYF. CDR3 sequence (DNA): TGTGCCAGCACCCAGACAGGCCCCAAAAACATTCAGTACTTC.

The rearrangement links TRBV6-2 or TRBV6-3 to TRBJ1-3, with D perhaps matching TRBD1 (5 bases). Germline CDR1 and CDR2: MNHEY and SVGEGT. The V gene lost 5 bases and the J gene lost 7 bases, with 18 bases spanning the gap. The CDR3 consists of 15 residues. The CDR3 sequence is CASSTPGRHLNTIYF. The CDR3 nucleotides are TGTGCCAGCAGTACTCCGGGACGGCATCTGAACACCATATATTTT.

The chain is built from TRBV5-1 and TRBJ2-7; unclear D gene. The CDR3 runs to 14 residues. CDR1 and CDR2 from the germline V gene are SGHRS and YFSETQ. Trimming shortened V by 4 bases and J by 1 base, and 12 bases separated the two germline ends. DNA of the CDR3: TGCGCCAGCAGCCCTGACATTGAGTCCTACGAGCAGTACTTC. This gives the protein CASSPDIESYEQYF.

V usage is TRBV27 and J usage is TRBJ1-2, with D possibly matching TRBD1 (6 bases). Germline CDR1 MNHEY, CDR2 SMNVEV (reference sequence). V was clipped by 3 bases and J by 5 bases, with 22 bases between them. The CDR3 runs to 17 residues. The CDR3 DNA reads TGTGCCAGCAGTTTCTACCGAACTTGGGAGGGGACATATGGCTACACCTTC. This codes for CASSFYRTWEGTYGYTF.

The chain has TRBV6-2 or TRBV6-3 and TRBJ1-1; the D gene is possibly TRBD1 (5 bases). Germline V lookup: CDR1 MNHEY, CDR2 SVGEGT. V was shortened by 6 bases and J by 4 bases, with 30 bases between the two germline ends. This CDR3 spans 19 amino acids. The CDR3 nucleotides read TGTGCCAGCAGCCGTAGCCCGGGGGTTGGCCGCCAAGGGAGCACTGAAGCTTTCTTT. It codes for CASSRSPGVGRQGSTEAFF.

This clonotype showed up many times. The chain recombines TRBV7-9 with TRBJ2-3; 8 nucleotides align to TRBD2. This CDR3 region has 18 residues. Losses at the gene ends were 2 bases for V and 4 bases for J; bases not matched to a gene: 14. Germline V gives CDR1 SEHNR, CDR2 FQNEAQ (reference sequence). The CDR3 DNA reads TGTGCCAGCAGCTTACCCTCTTGGACTAGCCTACCGGCAGATACGCAGTATTTT. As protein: CASSLPSWTSLPADTQYF.

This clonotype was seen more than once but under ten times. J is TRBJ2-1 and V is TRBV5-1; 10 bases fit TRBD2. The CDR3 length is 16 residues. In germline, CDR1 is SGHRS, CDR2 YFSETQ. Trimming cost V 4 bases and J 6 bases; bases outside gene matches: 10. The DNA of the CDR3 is TGCGCCAGCAGCCCCAATCTAGCGGGAGTCCGCAATGAGCAGTTCTTC. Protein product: CASSPNLAGVRNEQFF.

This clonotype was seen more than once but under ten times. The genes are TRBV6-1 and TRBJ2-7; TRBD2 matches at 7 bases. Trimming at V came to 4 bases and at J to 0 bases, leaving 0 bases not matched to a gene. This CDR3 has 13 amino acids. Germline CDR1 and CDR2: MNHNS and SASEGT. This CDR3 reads CASSGGGSYEQYF. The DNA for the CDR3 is TGTGCCAGCAGTGGGGGGGGCTCCTACGAGCAGTACTTC.

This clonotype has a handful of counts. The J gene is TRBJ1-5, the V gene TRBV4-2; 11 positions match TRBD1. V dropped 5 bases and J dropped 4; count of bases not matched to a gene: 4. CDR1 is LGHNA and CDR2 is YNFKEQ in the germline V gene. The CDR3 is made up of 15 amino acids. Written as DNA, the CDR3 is TGTGCCAGCAGCTACGGACAGGGGGCAAATCAGCCCCAGCATTTT. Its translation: CASSYGQGANQPQHF.

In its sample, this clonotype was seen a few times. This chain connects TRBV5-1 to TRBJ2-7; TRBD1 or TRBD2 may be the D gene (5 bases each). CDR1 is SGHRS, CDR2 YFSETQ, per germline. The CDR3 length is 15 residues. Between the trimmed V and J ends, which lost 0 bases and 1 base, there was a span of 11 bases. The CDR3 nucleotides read TGCGCCAGCAGCTTGGGTCGGGGCCGGTCCTACGAGCAGTACTTC. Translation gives CASSLGRGRSYEQYF.

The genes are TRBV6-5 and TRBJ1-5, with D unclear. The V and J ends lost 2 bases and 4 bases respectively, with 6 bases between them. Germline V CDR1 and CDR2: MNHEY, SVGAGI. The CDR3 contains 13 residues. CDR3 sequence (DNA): TGTGCCAGCAGTTACGATCAGAATCAGCCCCAGCATTTT. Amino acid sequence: CASSYDQNQPQHF.

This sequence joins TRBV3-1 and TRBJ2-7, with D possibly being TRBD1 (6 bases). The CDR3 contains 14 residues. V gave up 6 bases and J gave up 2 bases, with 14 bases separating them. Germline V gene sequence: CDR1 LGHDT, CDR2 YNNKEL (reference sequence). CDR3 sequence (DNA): TGTGCCAGCAGACACCAGGGGAAGACCTACGAGCAGTACTTC. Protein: CASRHQGKTYEQYF.

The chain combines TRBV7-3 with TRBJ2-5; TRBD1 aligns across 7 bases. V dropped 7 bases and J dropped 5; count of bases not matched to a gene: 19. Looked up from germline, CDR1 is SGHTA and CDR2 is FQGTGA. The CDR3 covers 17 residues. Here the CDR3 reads CASTLGGSTGPGETQYF. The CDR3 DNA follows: TGTGCCAGCACCCTAGGTGGTTCGACAGGGCCGGGTGAGACCCAGTACTTC.

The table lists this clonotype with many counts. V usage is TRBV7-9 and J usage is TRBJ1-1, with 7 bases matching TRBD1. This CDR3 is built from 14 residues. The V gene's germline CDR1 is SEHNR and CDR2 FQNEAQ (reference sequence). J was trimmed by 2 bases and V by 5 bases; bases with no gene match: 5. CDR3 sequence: CASSPTGYNTEAFF. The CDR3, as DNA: TGTGCCAGCAGCCCGACAGGGTACAACACTGAAGCTTTCTTT.

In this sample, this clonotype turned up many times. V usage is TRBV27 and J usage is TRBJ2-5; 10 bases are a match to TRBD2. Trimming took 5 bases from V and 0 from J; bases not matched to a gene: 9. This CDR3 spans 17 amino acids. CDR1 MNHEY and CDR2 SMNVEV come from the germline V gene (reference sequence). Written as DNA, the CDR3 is TGTGCCAGCAGTCCCCACCGACTAGCGGGTTACCAAGAGACCCAGTACTTC. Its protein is CASSPHRLAGYQETQYF.